One and the same sample provided the 31 T cell receptor beta chains below, sequenced in a study of blood T cell repertoires in COVID-19. TCRdb keeps only in-frame clones here, not all; method: immunoSEQ multiplex PCR. The sample has hundreds of thousands of clones, 86% seen once; the top ten hold 3.5% to 4%. The specimen sequenced was PBMCs or T cells enriched from blood (not recorded which). The receptor source for this set is a woman aged 40 to 50 with acute COVID-19.

The chain recombines TRBV5-1 with TRBJ1-2; D not certain. In germline, CDR1 is SGHRS, CDR2 YFSETQ. V shed 4 bases and J shed 7 bases, with 11 bases lying between them. The CDR3 has 12 residues. CDR3 region: CASSPEWAGYTF. Written as DNA, the CDR3 is TGCGCCAGCAGCCCCGAATGGGCTGGCTACACCTTC.

V gene TRBV24-1 combines with J gene TRBJ1-1; no clear D gene. The CDR3 sequence is 13 residues long. Germline CDR1 KGHDR, CDR2 SFDVKD. V lost 7 bases and J lost 4, with 12 bases in between. CDR3 sequence: CATREGSGTEAFF. The CDR3 region has the DNA TGTGCCACCAGGGAAGGGAGCGGCACTGAAGCTTTCTTT.

V usage is TRBV7-3 and J usage is TRBJ2-2; 7 bases agree with TRBD2. This CDR3 is 16 amino acids long. Germline trimming cut 4 bases from V and 4 bases from J; bases unmatched to any gene: 9. Germline V gene data show CDR1 as SGHTA and CDR2 as FQGTGA. In nucleotides, the CDR3 is TGTGCCAGCAGCTGGGCGGGAGAGGTGGGCACCGGGGAGCTGTTTTTT. It translates to CASSWAGEVGTGELFF.

V is TRBV7-7 and J is TRBJ2-5, with D possibly matching TRBD1 (5 bases). In germline, CDR1 is SSHAT, CDR2 FNYEAQ (reference sequence). This CDR3 contains 13 residues. V was clipped by 5 bases and J by 1 base, with 8 bases between them. The CDR3 region has the DNA TGTGCCAGCAGCATCAGGGTCCAAGAGACCCAGTACTTC. Its protein is CASSIRVQETQYF.

This chain uses TRBV18 with TRBJ2-7; 8 bases are shared with TRBD1. The V segment lost 5 bases and the J segment 5 bases; nucleotides outside the gene matches: 11. CDR1 is KGHSH, CDR2 LQKENI, per germline. The CDR3 runs 15 residues. The CDR3 bases are TGTGCCAGCTCAGTGGACAGGGCGTCCTTCCACGAGCAGTACTTC. Its translation is CASSVDRASFHEQYF. The complete variable domain, with remaining parts taken from reference TRBV18 and TRBJ2-7, reads NAGVMQNPRHLVRRRGQEARLRCSPMKGHSHVYWYRQLPEEGLKFMVYLQKENIIDESGMPKERFSAEFPKEGPSILRIQQVVRGDSAAYFCASSVDRASFHEQYFGPGTRLTVT.

The CDR3 region is CASRGQGGTEAFF. The CDR3 bases are TGTGCCAGCAGAGGACAGGGTGGGACTGAAGCTTTCTTT. This chain joins TRBV7-9 and TRBJ1-1, with 8 bases lining up with TRBD1. CDR3 length: 13 amino acids. With V trimmed by 6 bases and J by 5 bases, 5 bases remained unmatched. Looked up from germline, CDR1 is SEHNR and CDR2 is FQNEAQ (reference sequence).

This clone was counted a few times. The J gene is TRBJ2-7, the V gene TRBV2; the match to TRBD1 covers 11 bases. The germline gives CDR1 SNHLY, CDR2 FYNNEI. After removal of 6 bases from V and 6 bases from J, the junction contained 7 bases not matched to a gene. This CDR3 has 14 amino acids. CDR3 sequence reads: CASRAGQGAGEQYF. The CDR3 coding sequence is TGTGCCAGCAGGGCAGGACAGGGGGCAGGCGAGCAGTACTTC.

The chain links TRBV27 to TRBJ2-3; the D is unclear. The CDR3 extends over 12 amino acids. V lost 4 bases and J 4 bases, leaving 6 bases between the germline ends. Germline V lookup: CDR1 MNHEY, CDR2 SMNVEV (reference sequence). As DNA, the CDR3 is TGTGCCAGCAGTTCCTTCGCAGATACGCAGTATTTT. It translates to CASSSFADTQYF.

With regard to this clone: Additional DNA sequences in this sample encode the identical CDR3. The CDR3 spells CASSPGTSGDYEQYF. DNA of the CDR3: TGTGCCAGCAGCCCAGGGACTAGCGGGGACTACGAGCAGTACTTC. This chain links TRBV28 with TRBJ2-7, with 13 nucleotides matching TRBD2. Trimming cost V 6 bases and J 3 bases; bases outside gene matches: 5. CDR3 size: 15 residues. CDR1 is MDHEN, CDR2 SYDVKM, per germline.

This chain uses TRBV7-9 with TRBJ2-2, with 9 positions matching TRBD2. Germline V CDR1 and CDR2: SEHNR, FQNEAQ (reference sequence). CDR3 length: 16 residues. J was trimmed by 2 bases and V by 4 bases; bases with no gene match: 5. DNA of the CDR3: TGTGCCAGCAGCTCGCTAGCGGGAATAAACACCGGGGAGCTGTTTTTT. This encodes CASSSLAGINTGELFF.

This chain links TRBV28 with TRBJ1-2; the D is unclear. Germline loops: CDR1 MDHEN, CDR2 SYDVKM. This CDR3 contains 12 residues. Trimming stripped 3 bases from V and 5 bases from J, with 7 bases between. CDR3: CASSFSVYGYTF. The CDR3, as DNA: TGTGCCAGCAGTTTCTCGGTATATGGCTACACCTTC.

J is TRBJ2-2 and V is TRBV28; D is unresolved. Germline V gene lookup returns CDR1 MDHEN and CDR2 SYDVKM. Trimming removed 1 base from V and 6 bases from J, with 6 bases in between. This CDR3 is 13 amino acids long. DNA of the CDR3: TGTGCCAGCAGTTTATACTTTCCCGGGGAGCTGTTTTTT. Residues: CASSLYFPGELFF.

Here the CDR3 DNA reads TGTGCCAGCAGTACGACTAGCGGGAGGGTGACCTACAATGAGCAGTTCTTC. This sequence encodes CASSTTSGRVTYNEQFF. This sequence joins TRBV27 and TRBJ2-1; 14 bases are shared with TRBD2. The V and J ends lost 5 bases and 2 bases, in that order; junction bases with no gene match: 5. The germline V gene encodes CDR1 MNHEY and CDR2 SMNVEV (reference sequence). This CDR3 comprises 17 residues.

The genes are TRBV28 and TRBJ2-5; 7 nucleotides match TRBD2. Germline loops: CDR1 MDHEN, CDR2 SYDVKM. V shed 5 bases and J 2 bases; nucleotides not matched to a gene: 2. The CDR3 length is 13 residues. CDR3 DNA: TGTGCCAGCAGTCTCGGGGGGCAAGAGACCCAGTACTTC. Translating gives CASSLGGQETQYF.

The J gene is TRBJ2-7, the V gene TRBV11-2; 11 positions agree with TRBD2. V dropped 1 base and J dropped 3; count of bases not matched to a gene: 2. Looked up from germline, CDR1 is SGHAT and CDR2 is FQNNGV. The CDR3 runs 15 residues. Written as DNA, the CDR3 is TGTGCCAGCAGCTTAGGACTAGCGGGAATCTACGAGCAGTACTTC. Translated, it gives CASSLGLAGIYEQYF. The full variable domain, with the rest looked up from reference TRBV11-2 and TRBJ2-7, is EAGVAQSPRYKIIEKRQSVAFWCNPISGHATLYWYQQILGQGPKLLIQFQNNGVVDDSQLPKDRFSAERLKGVDSTLKIQPAKLEDSAVYLCASSLGLAGIYEQYFGPGTRLTVT.

This rearrangement joins TRBV6-5 to TRBJ1-1; D unclear. Trimming pared 0 bases from V and 0 bases from J, leaving 11 bases between. Germline-derived CDR1 and CDR2 are MNHEY and SVGAGI. The CDR3 spans 16 residues. The CDR3: CASSYSPGRMNTEAFF. The CDR3 nucleotides are TGTGCCAGCAGTTACTCGCCAGGCAGGATGAACACTGAAGCTTTCTTT.

The V gene is TRBV28, the J gene TRBJ1-6; perhaps TRBD1 as D (6 bases). Germline CDR1 reads MDHEN; CDR2 reads SYDVKM. The CDR3 extends over 17 amino acids. Deletions cut 6 bases from V and 7 bases from J, with 22 bases between. CDR3 sequence reads: CASSRRTAIASNSPLHF. The CDR3, as DNA: TGTGCCAGCAGCCGGAGGACAGCCATCGCATCGAATTCACCCCTCCACTTT.

The chain has TRBV7-2 and TRBJ2-3, with a weak D call TRBD1 (5 bases). The germline V gene has CDR1 SGHTA and CDR2 FQGNSA. Trimming took off 6 bases at V and 6 bases at J, with 19 bases between the two ends. The length of the CDR3 is 15 residues. As DNA, the CDR3 is TGTGCCAGCAGGAGTCAGCCAGGGATGCTGGATACGCAGTATTTT. Its protein product is CASRSQPGMLDTQYF. Filled out from reference TRBV7-2 and TRBJ2-3, the complete variable domain reads GAGVSQSPSNKVTEKGKDVELRCDPISGHTALYWYRQSLGQGLEFLIYFQGNSAPDKSGLPSDRFSAERTGGSVSTLTIQRTQQEDSAVYLCASRSQPGMLDTQYFGPGTRLTVL.

The chain carries TRBV27 and TRBJ2-1; 14 positions match TRBD2. The V gene's germline CDR1 is MNHEY and CDR2 SMNVEV (reference sequence). CDR3 size: 16 residues. V was pared by 3 bases and J by 12 bases, with 10 bases of the junction left unmatched. The CDR3 DNA sequence: TGTGCCAGCAGTTTCTCGGCGGGACTAGCGGGAGTTGGGCAGTTCTTC. Protein sequence: CASSFSAGLAGVGQFF.

The genes are TRBV28 and TRBJ1-2; D is perhaps TRBD1 (6 bases). The V end was cut by 3 bases, the J end by 2 bases, with 13 bases between. The germline V gene has CDR1 MDHEN and CDR2 SYDVKM. The length of the CDR3 is 15 residues. CDR3 loop: CASSFLDRINYGYTF. CDR3 bases: TGTGCCAGCAGTTTCCTGGACAGAATAAACTATGGCTACACCTTC.

The chain carries TRBV7-3 and TRBJ2-1; 14 nucleotides match TRBD2. With V trimmed by 5 bases and J by 7 bases, 7 bases remained unmatched. Germline assignment: CDR1 SGHTA and CDR2 FQGTGA. The CDR3 has 16 amino acids. CDR3 sequence (DNA): TGTGCCAGCAGCACGGGACTAGCGGGAGTAGGGAATGAGCAGTTCTTC. Protein sequence: CASSTGLAGVGNEQFF.

The gene calls are TRBV11-2 and TRBJ1-2, with a tentative D call TRBD1 (6 bases). Trimming shortened V by 0 bases and J by 7 bases, and 18 bases separated the two germline ends. The CDR3 has 16 amino acids. Per the germline V gene, CDR1 is SGHAT and CDR2 is FQNNGV. CDR3 loop: CASSLDGQSLVSGYTF. The CDR3 region has the DNA TGTGCCAGCAGCTTAGACGGACAGTCCTTAGTGAGTGGCTACACCTTC.

V is TRBV11-3 and J is TRBJ2-3, with 10 bases fitting TRBD2. V gave up 4 bases and J gave up 1 base; unmatched junction bases: 11. Per the germline V gene, CDR1 is SGHNT and CDR2 is YENEEA. CDR3 length: 18 residues. CDR3 amino acids: CASSSELAGLRGTDTQYF. In nucleotides, the CDR3 is TGTGCCAGCAGCTCTGAACTAGCGGGACTTAGGGGCACAGATACGCAGTATTTT.

The chain combines TRBV9 with TRBJ2-7; 9 bases are a match to TRBD2. The V and J ends lost 3 bases and 3 bases, in that order; junction bases with no gene match: 7. Looked up from germline, CDR1 is SGDLS and CDR2 is YYNGEE. The length of the CDR3 is 15 residues. CDR3 sequence: CASSAVAGANYEQYF. The CDR3 DNA is TGTGCCAGCAGCGCCGTAGCGGGAGCTAACTACGAGCAGTACTTC.

In its sample, this clone was seen once. This chain joins TRBV7-2 and TRBJ2-7; tentatively, D is TRBD2 (6 bases). Germline lookup yields CDR1 SGHTA and CDR2 FQGNSA. The V and J ends lost 5 bases and 8 bases respectively, with 16 bases between them. This CDR3 region has 13 residues. CDR3 region: CASSLKSGVQQYF. CDR3 nucleotides: TGTGCCAGCAGCCTAAAGTCGGGGGTCCAGCAGTACTTC.

The V call is TRBV5-1, the J call TRBJ1-6; TRBD1 matches at 8 bases. Germline trimming cut 0 bases from V and 8 bases from J; bases unmatched to any gene: 4. CDR3 size: 15 residues. Germline V gene sequence: CDR1 SGHRS, CDR2 YFSETQ. Written as DNA, the CDR3 is TGCGCCAGCAGCTTGGCAGGGGGCTCCCATTCACCCCTCCACTTT. Translating it yields CASSLAGGSHSPLHF.

The chain recombines TRBV19 with TRBJ1-2, with 7 bases fitting TRBD1. V gave up 7 bases and J gave up 8 bases; unmatched junction bases: 4. The CDR3 is 11 amino acids. CDR1 is LNHDA and CDR2 is SQIVND in the germline V gene (reference sequence). The DNA of the CDR3 is TGTGCCAGTAAAACAGGGGACGGCTACACCTTC. Protein product: CASKTGDGYTF.

The CDR3 DNA follows: TGCGCCAGCAGCTTGGCGGGGGGCCTCGGCACTGAAGCTTTCTTT. The encoded protein is CASSLAGGLGTEAFF. The chain has TRBV5-1 and TRBJ1-1, with a tentative D call TRBD1 (6 bases). CDR1 is SGHRS and CDR2 is YFSETQ in the germline V gene. This CDR3 has 15 residues. The ends were cut back, 0 bases at V and 4 bases at J, with 13 bases in the middle.

The chain uses TRBV5-6 and TRBJ2-5; the D gene is possibly TRBD1 (5 bases). The CDR3 spans 14 residues. Germline V gene lookup returns CDR1 SGHDT and CDR2 YYEEEE. Trimming stripped 4 bases from V and 7 bases from J, with 17 bases between. The CDR3 is CASSPRQFLGTQYF. The DNA for the CDR3 is TGTGCCAGCAGCCCACGACAGTTCTTGGGGACCCAGTACTTC.

Here the CDR3 DNA reads TGTGCCAGCAGCCGGGACAGGGAGGACTACGAGCAGTACTTC. Protein: CASSRDREDYEQYF. V usage is TRBV5-8 and J usage is TRBJ2-7, with 9 positions matching TRBD1. The ends lost 4 bases at V and 3 bases at J; junction bases unmatched: 5. The CDR3 runs to 14 residues. Per germline, CDR1 SGHTS and CDR2 YDEGEE. Full variable domain (outside the CDR3, taken from reference TRBV5-8 and TRBJ2-7): EAGVTQSPTHLIKTRGQQATLRCSPISGHTSVYWYQQALGLGLQFLLWYDEGEERNRGNFPPRFSGRQFPNYSSELNVNALELEDSALYLCASSRDREDYEQYFGPGTRLTVT.

The gene calls are TRBV9 and TRBJ2-3; D possibly corresponds to TRBD2 (5 bases). This CDR3 has 16 residues. V lost 7 bases to trimming and J lost 6 bases, with 24 bases between them. In germline, CDR1 is SGDLS, CDR2 YYNGEE. The CDR3 sequence: CASGAVASPLGDTQYF. The CDR3 DNA is TGTGCCAGCGGTGCGGTAGCGAGTCCCCTAGGGGATACGCAGTATTTT.